These 21 T cell receptor beta chains came from one sample sequenced in a study of T-cell memory formation after mild COVID-19. MiXCR was run by TCRdb on the 5' RACE reads, yielding one entry per CDR3 protein. The sample contains fewer than 250,000 distinct CDR3 sequences, 15% to 19% of which appear only once. Sequencing input: PBMCs or a T cell subset sorted from them (not recorded which). These TCRs come from an adult woman who had mild COVID-19 (a few samples of this study predate the infection). Cell type and time point are not known.

The V call is TRBV29-1, the J call TRBJ1-1; a weak D match, TRBD1 (5 bases). Trimming took 7 bases from V and 3 from J, leaving 12 bases between them. This CDR3 has 12 residues. Germline V gives CDR1 SQVTM, CDR2 ANQGSEA. CDR3 in DNA: TGCAGCGCTGGGACTCTCTACACTGAAGCTTTCTTT. Translated, it gives CSAGTLYTEAFF.

The V and J genes are TRBV6-2 or TRBV6-3 and TRBJ1-1; the D gene is possibly TRBD1 (5 bases). The CDR3 runs to 14 residues. The V gene lost 4 bases and the J gene lost 4 bases, with 13 bases spanning the gap. In germline, CDR1 is MNHEY, CDR2 SVGEGT. The CDR3 spells CASSSGGLSTEAFF. The CDR3 nucleotides read TGTGCCAGCAGTTCGGGGGGTTTAAGCACTGAAGCTTTCTTT.

A few counts support this clonotype. The chain joins TRBV30 to TRBJ1-5; perhaps TRBD1 as D (6 bases). Germline V lookup: CDR1 GTSNPN, CDR2 SVGIG (reference sequence). Trimming stripped 0 bases from V and 1 base from J, with 10 bases between. The CDR3 length is 15 residues. This CDR3 reads CAWSVGGTSNQPQHF. CDR3 bases: TGTGCCTGGAGTGTTGGGGGCACAAGCAATCAGCCCCAGCATTTT.

In its sample, this clonotype was seen a few times. This chain uses TRBV7-2 with TRBJ2-2, with a tentative D call TRBD2 (5 bases). The germline CDR1 and CDR2 sequences are SGHTA and FQGNSA. CDR3 size: 15 residues. V lost 4 bases and J lost 5, with 14 bases in between. The CDR3 region is CASSSLRTSTGELFF. CDR3 bases: TGTGCCAGCAGCTCGCTTAGGACTTCGACCGGGGAGCTGTTTTTT.

The chain carries TRBV25-1 and TRBJ2-3; 9 nucleotides align to TRBD1. With 1 base clipped from V and 6 bases from J, the junction kept 5 bases outside the gene matches. The V gene's germline CDR1 is MGHDK and CDR2 SYGVNS. The CDR3 is 15 amino acids. In DNA form, the CDR3 reads TGTGCCAGCAGTGAATTGGGGACAGGGTCGGATACGCAGTATTTT. It codes for CASSELGTGSDTQYF.

This clonotype was observed a handful of times. The V call is TRBV5-1, the J call TRBJ2-2; no definite D call. This CDR3 has 16 residues. V was cut by 0 bases and J by 0 bases, with 9 bases left in between. Germline assignment: CDR1 SGHRS and CDR2 YFSETQ. The CDR3 sequence: CASSLAHGPNTGELFF. Here the CDR3 DNA reads TGCGCCAGCAGCTTGGCCCACGGGCCGAACACCGGGGAGCTGTTTTTT. Full variable domain (rest looked up from reference TRBV5-1 and TRBJ2-2): KAGVTQTPRYLIKTRGQQVTLSCSPISGHRSVSWYQQTPGQGLQFLFEYFSETQRNKGNFPGRFSGRQFSNSRSEMNVSTLELGDSALYLCASSLAHGPNTGELFFGEGSRLTVL.

This chain connects TRBV30 to TRBJ2-1; D may correspond to TRBD1 or TRBD2 (5 bases each). Trimming stripped 5 bases from V and 7 bases from J, with 21 bases between. CDR1 and CDR2 (germline): GTSNPN, SVGIG (reference sequence). CDR3 length: 15 residues. CDR3 protein: CAWGDQGRRGNEQFF. DNA of the CDR3: TGTGCCTGGGGGGACCAGGGACGGAGAGGGAATGAGCAGTTCTTC. The full variable domain, in which reference TRBV30 and TRBJ2-1 provide the parts outside the CDR3, is SQTIHQWPATLVQPVGSPLSLECTVEGTSNPNLYWYRQAAGRGLQLLFYSVGIGQISSEVPQNLSASRPQDRQFILSSKKLLLSDSGFYLCAWGDQGRRGNEQFFGPGTRLTVL.

This clonotype was counted many times. The V gene is TRBV7-2, the J gene TRBJ2-2; no reliable D call. This CDR3 contains 14 residues. The V and J ends lost 1 base and 1 base respectively, with 4 bases between them. Germline CDR1 and CDR2: SGHTA and FQGNSA. CDR3 in DNA: TGTGCCAGCAGCTTAGGTGGGAACACCGGGGAGCTGTTTTTT. Translating gives CASSLGGNTGELFF.

The chain's CDR3 is CASSDAIGAKNIQYF. Here the CDR3 DNA reads TGTGCCAGCAGTGACGCGATAGGGGCCAAAAACATTCAGTACTTC. V is TRBV6-1 and J is TRBJ2-4; D uncertain. The ends were cut back, 3 bases at V and 1 base at J, with 10 bases in the middle. The CDR3 is made up of 15 amino acids. The germline gives CDR1 MNHNS, CDR2 SASEGT.

The CDR3 nucleotides are TGTGCCAGCAGCGGCCTGGGGACCAGGGGGCGGTACACTGAAGCTTTCTTT. It yields the protein CASSGLGTRGRYTEAFF. V usage is TRBV6-5 and J usage is TRBJ1-1, with TRBD1 matching 8 bases. Germline loops: CDR1 MNHEY, CDR2 SVGAGI. CDR3 length: 17 amino acids. V lost 6 bases, J lost 3 bases, and 15 bases stayed unmatched.

This clonotype was observed a few times. The CDR3 DNA follows: TGCAGTGCTAGAGATTGGGGAGGGTACGGCTACACCTTC. Its translation: CSARDWGGYGYTF. The genes are TRBV20-1 and TRBJ1-2; D unclear. The CDR3 loop spans 13 amino acids. V was shortened by 0 bases and J by 8 bases, with 13 bases between the two germline ends. Per germline, CDR1 DFQATT and CDR2 SNEGSKA (reference sequence).

The V and J genes are TRBV5-1 and TRBJ1-1, with D unclear. The germline CDR1 and CDR2 sequences are SGHRS and YFSETQ. The V end lost 0 bases, the J end lost 1 base, and 7 bases lay between the germline ends. CDR3 size: 14 residues. In nucleotides, the CDR3 is TGCGCCAGCAGCTTGGCCGGGGAGAACACTGAAGCTTTCTTT. Translating gives CASSLAGENTEAFF.

The chain combines TRBV5-5 with TRBJ2-1, with D possibly being TRBD1 (5 bases). With 0 bases removed from V and 9 bases from J, the gap between germline ends came to 22 bases. This CDR3 spans 17 amino acids. Germline CDR1 reads SGHKS; CDR2 reads YYEKEE (reference sequence). The CDR3 here is CASSLDRGRWVQGEQFF. In DNA, the CDR3 is TGTGCCAGCAGCTTGGATAGGGGTCGATGGGTGCAAGGTGAGCAGTTCTTC.

This sequence joins TRBV2 and TRBJ2-7; TRBD1 matches 7 bases. The length of the CDR3 is 14 residues. Germline CDR1 is SNHLY and CDR2 is FYNNEI. V was pared by 6 bases and J by 0 bases, with 5 bases of the junction left unmatched. The CDR3 here is CASRGDSSSYEQYF. DNA for the CDR3: TGTGCCAGCAGGGGGGACAGTAGCTCCTACGAGCAGTACTTC.

The rearrangement links TRBV24-1 to TRBJ2-3; D not resolved. This CDR3 is 11 amino acids long. The ends were cut back, 5 bases at V and 10 bases at J, with 9 bases in the middle. Germline CDR1 reads KGHDR; CDR2 reads SFDVKD. DNA of the CDR3: TGTGCCACCAGTGCAGTAGGCGCGCAGTATTTT. It yields the protein CATSAVGAQYF.

This clonotype has only a few counts. The gene calls are TRBV25-1 and TRBJ2-1; 8 nucleotides agree with TRBD2. This CDR3 has 17 residues. Germline V CDR1 and CDR2: MGHDK, SYGVNS. The V segment lost 5 bases and the J segment 0 bases; nucleotides outside the gene matches: 9. The CDR3 DNA reads TGTGCCAGCAGTCGCGGGGGGCGGGGGAGCTCCTACAATGAGCAGTTCTTC. Its protein product is CASSRGGRGSSYNEQFF.

The CDR3 reads CASSLVRAVRNTEAFF. The CDR3 DNA is TGTGCCAGCAGTTTGGTCAGGGCAGTTCGGAACACTGAAGCTTTCTTT. This chain connects TRBV12-3 or TRBV12-4 to TRBJ1-1, with D perhaps matching TRBD1 (5 bases). The CDR3 is 16 amino acids. Trimming stripped 3 bases from V and 1 base from J, with 15 bases between.

The chain combines TRBV7-9 with TRBJ2-3, with D perhaps matching TRBD1 (5 bases). V was trimmed by 4 bases and J by 5 bases, leaving 16 bases between them. The CDR3 totals 15 residues. The germline gives CDR1 SEHNR, CDR2 FQNEAQ (reference sequence). The CDR3 DNA follows: TGTGCCAGCAGCTACCGCAGGGAAGGAAGAGATACGCAGTATTTT. Translation gives CASSYRREGRDTQYF. The full variable domain, its missing parts supplied by reference TRBV7-9 and TRBJ2-3, is DTGVSQNPRHKITKRGQNVTFRCDPISEHNRLYWYRQTLGQGPEFLTYFQNEAQLEKSRLLSDRFSAERPKGSFSTLEIQRTEQGDSAMYLCASSYRREGRDTQYFGPGTRLTVL.

This clonotype was found a few times. The chain employs TRBV6-5 and TRBJ2-7, with D unclear. Trimming shortened V by 5 bases and J by 0 bases, and 11 bases separated the two germline ends. Germline V gene data show CDR1 as MNHEY and CDR2 as SVGAGI. The CDR3 runs to 14 residues. CDR3: CASSPTFSSYEQYF. The CDR3 bases are TGTGCCAGCAGTCCGACCTTTAGCTCCTACGAGCAGTACTTC.

This chain connects TRBV20-1 to TRBJ1-2, with no clear D. The CDR3 is 14 residues long. Germline V gene lookup returns CDR1 DFQATT and CDR2 SNEGSKA (reference sequence). V was clipped by 5 bases and J by 1 base, with 14 bases between them. In DNA, the CDR3 is TGCAGTGCTGTCCAGAGCCTCCATAACTATGGCTACACCTTC. Its translation is CSAVQSLHNYGYTF.

This clonotype was observed a few times. The genes are TRBV15 and TRBJ2-3; D remains unclear. Deletions cut 3 bases from V and 4 bases from J, with 8 bases between. In germline, CDR1 is LNHNV, CDR2 YYDKDF (reference sequence). CDR3 length: 13 amino acids. In DNA, the CDR3 is TGTGCCACCAGCAGGAGTTTGGCAGATACGCAGTATTTT. Its protein product is CATSRSLADTQYF.